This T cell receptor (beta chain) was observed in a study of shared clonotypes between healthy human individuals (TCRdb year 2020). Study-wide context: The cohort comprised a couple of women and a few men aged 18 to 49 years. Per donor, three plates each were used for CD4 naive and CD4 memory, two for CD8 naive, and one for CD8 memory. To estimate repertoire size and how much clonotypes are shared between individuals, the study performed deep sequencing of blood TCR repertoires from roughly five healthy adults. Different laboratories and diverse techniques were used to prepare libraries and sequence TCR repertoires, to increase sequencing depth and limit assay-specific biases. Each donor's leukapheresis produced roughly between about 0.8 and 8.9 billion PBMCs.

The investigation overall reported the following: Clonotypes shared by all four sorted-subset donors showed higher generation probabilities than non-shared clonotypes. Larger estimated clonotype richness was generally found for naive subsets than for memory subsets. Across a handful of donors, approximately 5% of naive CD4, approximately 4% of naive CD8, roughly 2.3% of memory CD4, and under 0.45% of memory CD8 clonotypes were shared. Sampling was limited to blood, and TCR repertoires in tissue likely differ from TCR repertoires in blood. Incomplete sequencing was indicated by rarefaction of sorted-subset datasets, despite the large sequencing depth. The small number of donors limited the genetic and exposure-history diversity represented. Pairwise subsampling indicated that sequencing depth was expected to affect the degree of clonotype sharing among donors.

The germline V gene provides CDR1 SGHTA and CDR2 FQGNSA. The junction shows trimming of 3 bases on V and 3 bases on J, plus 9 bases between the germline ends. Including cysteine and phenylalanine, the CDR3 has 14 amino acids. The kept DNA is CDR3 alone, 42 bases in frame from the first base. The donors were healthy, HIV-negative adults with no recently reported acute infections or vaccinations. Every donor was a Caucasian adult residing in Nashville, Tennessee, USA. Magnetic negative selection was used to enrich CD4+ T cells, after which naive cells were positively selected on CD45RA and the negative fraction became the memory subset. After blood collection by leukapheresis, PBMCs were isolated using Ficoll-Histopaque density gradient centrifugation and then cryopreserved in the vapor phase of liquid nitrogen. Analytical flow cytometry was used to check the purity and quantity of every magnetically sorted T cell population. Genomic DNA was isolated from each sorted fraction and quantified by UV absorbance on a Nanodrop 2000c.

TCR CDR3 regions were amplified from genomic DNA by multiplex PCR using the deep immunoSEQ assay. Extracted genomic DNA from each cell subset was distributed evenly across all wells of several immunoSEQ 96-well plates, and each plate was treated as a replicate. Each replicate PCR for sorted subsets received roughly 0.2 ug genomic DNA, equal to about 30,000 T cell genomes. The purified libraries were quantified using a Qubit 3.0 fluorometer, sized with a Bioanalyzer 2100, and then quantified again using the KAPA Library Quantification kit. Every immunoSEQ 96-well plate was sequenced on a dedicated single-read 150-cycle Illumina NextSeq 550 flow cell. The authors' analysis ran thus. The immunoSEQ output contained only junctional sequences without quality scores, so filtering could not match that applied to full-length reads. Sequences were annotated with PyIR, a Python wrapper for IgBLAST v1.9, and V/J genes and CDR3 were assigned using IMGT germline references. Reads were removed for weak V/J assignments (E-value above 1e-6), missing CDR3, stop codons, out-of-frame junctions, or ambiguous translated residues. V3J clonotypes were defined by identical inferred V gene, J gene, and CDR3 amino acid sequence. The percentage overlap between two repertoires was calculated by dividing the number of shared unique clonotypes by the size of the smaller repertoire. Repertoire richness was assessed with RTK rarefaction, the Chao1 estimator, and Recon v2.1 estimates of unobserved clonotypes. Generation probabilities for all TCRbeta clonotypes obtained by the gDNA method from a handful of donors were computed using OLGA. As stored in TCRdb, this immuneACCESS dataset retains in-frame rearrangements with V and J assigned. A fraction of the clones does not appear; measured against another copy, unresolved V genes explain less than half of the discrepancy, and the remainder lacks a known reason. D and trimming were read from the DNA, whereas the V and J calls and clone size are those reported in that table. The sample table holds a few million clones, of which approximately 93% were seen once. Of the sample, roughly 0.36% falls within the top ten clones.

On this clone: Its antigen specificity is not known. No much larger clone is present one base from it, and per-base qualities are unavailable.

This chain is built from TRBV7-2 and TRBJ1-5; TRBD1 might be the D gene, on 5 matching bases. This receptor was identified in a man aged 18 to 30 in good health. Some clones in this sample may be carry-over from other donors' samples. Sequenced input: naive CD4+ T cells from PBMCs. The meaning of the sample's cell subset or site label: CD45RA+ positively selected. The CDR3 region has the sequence CASSFPGTNQPQHF. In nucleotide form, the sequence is TGTGCCAGCAGCTTTCCAGGGACCAATCAGCCCCAGCATTTT.